The 19 T cell receptor beta chains reported below all come from one sample, sequenced in a study of T cell changes during pregnancy in multiple sclerosis. The table came from immunoSEQ multiplex PCR; TCRdb's copy has only in-frame clones and leaves some out. The table includes 30,000 to 35,000 clones, 89% detected once. This material consisted of CD8+ T cells from peripheral blood mononuclear cells, taken in the second trimester of pregnancy. Source of these receptors: a female donor with multiple sclerosis, enrolled in a pregnancy study.

The rearrangement uses TRBV14 and TRBJ1-2, with D unclear. The V gene lost 1 base and the J gene lost 7 bases, with 19 bases spanning the gap. Germline V gene data show CDR1 as SGHDN and CDR2 as FVKESK. The CDR3 sequence is 16 residues long. The CDR3 spells CASSQAYQGRRGGYTF. DNA for the CDR3: TGTGCCAGCAGCCAAGCATATCAAGGGCGGCGGGGTGGCTACACCTTC.

This rearrangement joins TRBV7-8 to TRBJ1-2; D gene ambiguous. The CDR3 runs to 14 residues. The germline CDR1 and CDR2 sequences are SGHVS and FQNEAQ. Deletions cut 0 bases from V and 8 bases from J, with 13 bases between. CDR3 region: CASSLAPPPNGYTF. Here the CDR3 DNA reads TGTGCCAGCAGCTTAGCGCCCCCTCCTAACGGCTACACCTTC.

This clone was seen more than once but under ten times. This chain links TRBV4-3 with TRBJ2-5, with 12 nucleotides matching TRBD2. The CDR3 is made up of 14 amino acids. The junction had 1 base not matched to a gene; V was cut back by 4 bases and J by 4 bases. Germline CDR1 LGHNA, CDR2 YSLEER. The CDR3 bases are TGCGCCAGCAGCCTACTAGCGGGAGGAGAGACCCAGTACTTC. Its translation is CASSLLAGGETQYF.

The CDR3: CASIRKYPASGKIVEETQYF. The CDR3 nucleotides read TGTGCCAGCATCCGGAAGTATCCGGCTAGCGGGAAGATAGTAGAAGAGACCCAGTACTTC. The chain joins TRBV11-3 to TRBJ2-5; 9 bases align to TRBD2. The CDR3 spans 20 residues. The V gene's germline CDR1 is SGHNT and CDR2 YENEEA. The J segment lost 3 bases and the V segment lost 7 bases, leaving 24 bases of the junction unmatched.

The J gene is TRBJ2-1, the V gene TRBV7-9; D might be TRBD2 (6 bases). The CDR3 extends over 16 amino acids. The germline CDR1 and CDR2 sequences are SEHNR and FQNEAQ (reference sequence). V was pared by 5 bases and J by 2 bases, with 16 bases between. The CDR3 is CASSQDGTGTYNEQFF. The CDR3, as DNA: TGTGCCAGCAGCCAAGATGGGACTGGGACCTACAATGAGCAGTTCTTC. The variable domain in full, with the rest retrieved from reference TRBV7-9 and TRBJ2-1, is DTGVSQNPRHKITKRGQNVTFRCDPISEHNRLYWYRQTLGQGPEFLTYFQNEAQLEKSRLLSDRFSAERPKGSFSTLEIQRTEQGDSAMYLCASSQDGTGTYNEQFFGPGTRLTVL.

The gene calls are TRBV5-1 and TRBJ2-7; D uncertain. V was shortened by 3 bases and J by 0 bases, with 16 bases between the two germline ends. From germline, CDR1 is SGHRS and CDR2 YFSETQ. This CDR3 is built from 16 residues. The CDR3 bases are TGCGCCAGCAGCTCACCCGGGTTCCCGAGCTCCTACGAGCAGTACTTC. Its protein product is CASSSPGFPSSYEQYF.

This chain uses TRBV27 with TRBJ2-3, with 8 bases lining up with TRBD2. The CDR3 extends over 18 amino acids. Looked up from germline, CDR1 is MNHEY and CDR2 is SMNVEV (reference sequence). V lost 1 base to trimming and J lost 6 bases; unmatched junction nucleotides: 15. The CDR3 sequence: CASSLYHGGGTGADTQYF. The CDR3 nucleotides are TGTGCCAGCAGTTTATATCACGGGGGGGGGACCGGGGCGGATACGCAGTATTTT.

The V and J genes are TRBV4-1 and TRBJ2-7, with 9 bases aligning to TRBD2. Losses at the gene ends were 3 bases for V and 2 bases for J; bases not matched to a gene: 2. Per the germline V gene, CDR1 is MGHRA and CDR2 is YSYEKL. The CDR3 runs to 14 residues. The DNA of the CDR3 is TGCGCCAGCAGCCAGACTAGCGGAACCTACGAGCAGTACTTC. Translated, it gives CASSQTSGTYEQYF.

The chain carries TRBV9 and TRBJ2-3; weak D call: TRBD2 (5 bases). Germline V gene data show CDR1 as SGDLS and CDR2 as YYNGEE. V was cut by 1 base and J by 1 base, with 7 bases left in between. The CDR3 runs 14 residues. The CDR3: CASSVYSGTDTQYF. The CDR3 region has the DNA TGTGCCAGCAGCGTATATAGCGGCACAGATACGCAGTATTTT.

The chain joins TRBV27 to TRBJ2-2; D unresolved. Germline loops: CDR1 MNHEY, CDR2 SMNVEV (reference sequence). V was cut by 5 bases and J by 6 bases, with 10 bases left in between. The CDR3 consists of 13 residues. In DNA form, the CDR3 reads TGTGCCAGCAGTCCCTTAGAGGCCGGGGAGCTGTTTTTT. Residues: CASSPLEAGELFF.

The V call is TRBV11-2, the J call TRBJ2-7; 7 bases are shared with TRBD2. The CDR3 loop spans 20 amino acids. Germline CDR1 reads SGHAT; CDR2 reads FQNNGV. V dropped 0 bases and J dropped 4; count of bases not matched to a gene: 21. This chain's CDR3 is CASSLDTVVWVREKRYEQYF. The DNA for the CDR3 is TGTGCCAGCAGCTTAGATACGGTTGTCTGGGTGCGGGAGAAGAGATACGAGCAGTACTTC.

J is TRBJ1-3 and V is TRBV2; 7 bases are shared with TRBD1. This CDR3 has 14 amino acids. J was trimmed by 2 bases and V by 11 bases; bases with no gene match: 9. Germline CDR1 and CDR2: SNHLY and FYNNEI. CDR3 nucleotides: TGTGCCCGCCAGGATACAGGGGCTGGAAACACCATATATTTT. Amino acids: CARQDTGAGNTIYF.

The genes are TRBV7-2 and TRBJ2-3, with a weak D call TRBD2 (5 bases). Trimming took off 0 bases at V and 1 base at J, with 8 bases between the two ends. Germline loops: CDR1 SGHTA, CDR2 FQGNSA. The CDR3 contains 15 residues. CDR3 DNA: TGTGCCAGCAGCTTAGCGGAGCGGCGCACAGATACGCAGTATTTT. This sequence encodes CASSLAERRTDTQYF.

The chain recombines TRBV2 with TRBJ2-1; 9 bases agree with TRBD2. The CDR3 sequence is 14 residues long. The junction had 7 bases not matched to a gene; V was cut back by 6 bases and J by 7 bases. CDR1 SNHLY and CDR2 FYNNEI come from the germline V gene. CDR3 coding DNA: TGTGCCAGCAGCGTAGCGGGAGAACGGAATGAGCAGTTCTTC. Translation: CASSVAGERNEQFF.

The chain has TRBV9 and TRBJ1-1; the match to TRBD1 covers 8 bases. J lost 5 bases, V lost 2 bases, and 2 bases had no gene match. Germline-derived CDR1 and CDR2 are SGDLS and YYNGEE. The CDR3 sequence is 13 residues long. The CDR3 region has the DNA TGTGCCAGCAGCGTCGACAGGGGAACTGAAGCTTTCTTT. Translation gives CASSVDRGTEAFF. Full variable domain (outside the CDR3, taken from reference TRBV9 and TRBJ1-1): DSGVTQTPKHLITATGQRVTLRCSPRSGDLSVYWYQQSLDQGLQFLIQYYNGEERAKGNILERFSAQQFPDLHSELNLSSLELGDSALYFCASSVDRGTEAFFGQGTRLTVV.

The chain recombines TRBV19 with TRBJ1-2, with 7 bases fitting TRBD1. V trimming: 2 bases; J trimming: 4 bases; junction bases outside the gene matches: 7. CDR1 and CDR2 (germline): LNHDA, SQIVND (reference sequence). This CDR3 comprises 15 residues. The CDR3 DNA reads TGTGCCAGTAGTATAAAAAGAGGGGACAGCTATGGCTACACCTTC. It yields the protein CASSIKRGDSYGYTF.

The J gene is TRBJ2-7, the V gene TRBV9, with D hard to call. V dropped 4 bases and J dropped 4 bases, with 9 bases sitting between them. Germline CDR1 and CDR2: SGDLS and YYNGEE. The CDR3 has 12 amino acids. As DNA, the CDR3 is TGTGCCAGCAGCCCCTCCGGGTACGAGCAGTACTTC. This codes for CASSPSGYEQYF.

This sequence joins TRBV7-9 and TRBJ1-2, with D possibly TRBD1 on 5 matching bases. Between the trimmed V and J ends, which lost 5 bases and 3 bases, there was a span of 19 bases. Germline V gives CDR1 SEHNR, CDR2 FQNEAQ (reference sequence). The CDR3 runs 16 residues. CDR3 nucleotides: TGTGCCAGCAGCCTACCTCTGGGGGAGGAGGACTATGGCTACACCTTC. Amino acids: CASSLPLGEEDYGYTF.

The J gene is TRBJ1-2, the V gene TRBV4-1; 7 bases align to TRBD1. The length of the CDR3 is 16 residues. The V and J ends lost 0 bases and 4 bases, in that order; junction bases with no gene match: 8. Germline lookup yields CDR1 MGHRA and CDR2 YSYEKL. The CDR3 spells CASSQDEGQALYGYTF. CDR3 nucleotide sequence: TGCGCCAGCAGCCAAGATGAAGGACAGGCCCTCTATGGCTACACCTTC.